The entry below describes one T cell receptor beta chain. Its antigen is unidentified. It was with a sample-barcoded 5' primer and a J-beta primer mix that a second PCR of about 6 to 12 cycles was run. Each cDNA was tagged by a template-switch adaptor containing 12 random nucleotides. TCRdb re-called the 5' RACE reads through MiXCR, storing one row per CDR3 protein. The data hold about 1.1 million distinct CDR3 sequences, with around two fifths observed a single time. The CDR3 totals 17 residues. V shed 4 bases and J shed 7 bases, with 22 bases lying between them. Per the germline V gene, CDR1 is MGHDK and CDR2 is SYGVNS. This specimen belongs to a study of blood T cells in healthy people across ages. Study outcomes and limitations: Comparison with aged donors showed that long-lived donors had more naive CD4+ cells and higher diversity.

The chain carries TRBV25-1 and TRBJ1-4, with D unresolved. The origin of this receptor is a man aged 18 to 30 in good health. The sample consisted of blood. The CDR3 DNA sequence: TGTGCCAGCAGTGTCCCAGCCGTCAGTTCATGGGGTGAAAAACTGTTTTTT. Encoded protein: CASSVPAVSSWGEKLFF.